This T cell receptor (beta chain) was retrieved from a study of shared clonotypes between healthy human individuals (dated by TCRdb to the early 2020s). Broadly, across the study: The cohort included three men and a couple of women between 18 and 49 years of age. Different laboratories and diverse techniques were used to prepare libraries and sequence TCR repertoires, to increase sequencing depth and limit assay-specific biases. Blood TCR repertoires of roughly five healthy adults were deeply sequenced to estimate repertoire size and the extent of clonotype sharing between individuals. For each donor, CD4 naive and CD4 memory were each given three plates, CD8 naive was given two plates, and CD8 memory was given one plate. Leukapheresis yielded between about 0.85 and 9.5 billion PBMCs per donor. Results the study describes overall, beyond this receptor: Based on pairwise subsampling, the degree of clonotype sharing among donors was expected to be affected by sequencing depth. The genetic and exposure-history diversity represented was limited by the small number of donors. Across a few donors, 4.5% to 6.5% of naive CD4, roughly 3.3% of naive CD8, around 2.5% of memory CD4, and 0.4% of memory CD8 clonotypes were shared. Higher generation probabilities were observed for clonotypes shared by all four sorted-subset donors than for non-shared clonotypes. Larger estimated clonotype richness was generally found for naive subsets than for memory subsets. Only blood was sampled, and tissue TCR repertoires likely differ from those in blood. Even with the large sequencing depth, rarefaction of the sorted-subset datasets indicated that sequencing was incomplete.

Using the deep immunoSEQ assay, TCR CDR3 regions were amplified from genomic DNA by multiplex PCR. Genomic DNA extracted from each cell subset was distributed evenly over all wells of several immunoSEQ 96-well plates, and each plate served as one replicate. Each replicate PCR for sorted subsets received approximately 220 ng genomic DNA, equal to tens of thousands of T cell genomes. Purified libraries were quantified with a Qubit 3.0 fluorometer, sized on a Bioanalyzer 2100, and re-quantified with the KAPA Library Quantification kit. Each immunoSEQ 96-well plate was sequenced on its own single-read 150-cycle Illumina NextSeq 550 flow cell. The original pipeline was this. Because the immunoSEQ output included only junctional sequences and no quality scores, the filtering could not be the same as the filtering used for full-length reads. To assign V/J genes and CDR3, sequences were annotated against IMGT germline references using PyIR, a Python wrapper for IgBLAST v1.9. Reads were filtered out if the reads had weak V/J assignments (E-value above 1e-6), no CDR3, stop codons, out-of-frame junctions, or ambiguous translated residues. V3J clonotypes were defined by identical inferred V gene, J gene, and CDR3 amino acid sequence. The percentage overlap between two repertoires was calculated by dividing the number of shared unique clonotypes by the size of the smaller repertoire. Repertoire richness was assessed with RTK rarefaction, the Chao1 estimator, and Recon v2.1 estimates of unobserved clonotypes. For all TCRbeta clonotypes obtained by the gDNA method from four donors, generation probabilities were computed with OLGA. TCRdb took over this immuneACCESS table, retaining in-frame rearrangements with V and J assigned. Such tables are incomplete; in checked studies, under half of the missing clones stem from an unresolved V gene, and the remainder is unexplained. The V and J calls and clone size were taken over from that table, and D and trimming were inferred from the DNA. This sample comprises about 2 million clones, approximately 94% of them detected only once. The ten biggest clones cover more than 0.9% of the sample.

As encoded in the germline V gene, CDR1 is WSHSY while CDR2 is SAAADI. From the cysteine through the phenylalanine, the CDR3 covers 15 amino acids. Just the 45-base CDR3 DNA is kept, in frame starting at base 1. Trimming at the junction amounts to 1 base on V and 5 bases on J, and the germline ends lie 12 bases apart. For the CD8 naive samples, CD45RO-negative cells were positively selected for CCR7, yielding a CD45RA+CCR7+ population from which TemRA cells were excluded. The donors were healthy, HIV-negative adults who had no recently reported acute infections or vaccinations. All donors were Caucasian adults living in Nashville, Tennessee, USA. Blood was collected by leukapheresis, and PBMCs were isolated by Ficoll-Histopaque density gradient centrifugation and then cryopreserved in liquid nitrogen vapor phase. Analytical flow cytometry was used to check the purity and quantity of every magnetically sorted T cell population. From each sorted fraction, genomic DNA was isolated and quantified by UV absorbance on a Nanodrop 2000c.

About this clone: Its antigen is still unknown. Base-call qualities are not available, and no considerably larger clone is one nucleotide away.

This receptor was identified in a man between 18 and 35 years old in good health. The chain joins TRBV10-2 to TRBJ1-5, and the D gene may be TRBD1, 5 bases matching. The sequenced sample consisted of naive CD8+ T cells sorted from blood. The cell subset or site label, as the study defines it: CD45RA+CCR7+. The DNA sequence follows: TGCGCCAGCAGTGAGTGGGGGGAAGGGTATCAGCCCCAGCATTTT. Translated, this gives CASSEWGEGYQPQHF.